A selection of T cell receptor beta chains follows, all from one sample in a study of T cells in Graves' hyperthyroidism and ophthalmopathy. TCRdb recomputed calls from the multiplex PCR reads with MiXCR, one row per CDR3 protein. In the table there are over 700,000 distinct CDR3 sequences, 35% of which are singletons. The specimen sequenced was blood. The receptors shown here come from a woman aged 40 to 55 with Graves' hyperthyroidism. Each CDR3 is given with its conserved first and last residue. The order of the fields is clone size, D gene, J gene, V gene, CDR3 DNA, CDR3 protein. The D gene is left open where the match is weak. Some rows have no size entry. The others give once, few or many, or a class for an expanded clone.

abundance: .
d_gene: .
j_gene: TRBJ1-1
v_gene: TRBV7-9
CDR3nt: TGTGCCGGCAGCCCACCGACTGCGGCAGGAGCTTTCTTT
CDR3aa: CAGSPPTAAGAFF

abundance: many
d_gene: .
j_gene: TRBJ2-7
v_gene: TRBV11-2
CDR3nt: TGTGCCAGCAGCGTCTACAGCCTTCCCCGGTACGAGCAGTACTTC
CDR3aa: CASSVYSLPRYEQYF

abundance: many
d_gene: .
j_gene: TRBJ2-7
v_gene: TRBV10-3
CDR3nt: TGTGCCATCAGTGAGTCGGCAGGTCGGCTCTACGAGCAGTACTTC
CDR3aa: CAISESAGRLYEQYF

abundance: .
d_gene: .
j_gene: TRBJ2-7
v_gene: TRBV7-2
CDR3nt: TGTGCCAGCAGCTTGGGGGCAGAAGAGCAGTACTTC
CDR3aa: CASSLGAEEQYF

abundance: few
d_gene: TRBD1
j_gene: TRBJ1-2
v_gene: TRBV12-3/TRBV12-4
CDR3nt: TGTGCCAGCAGATACCAGGGGGCGGGAGGCTACACCTTC
CDR3aa: CASRYQGAGGYTF

abundance: .
d_gene: .
j_gene: TRBJ2-7
v_gene: TRBV7-9
CDR3nt: TGTGCCAGCAGCTTAGGACAGCCCTACTACGAGCAGTACTTC
CDR3aa: CASSLGQPYYEQYF

abundance: few
d_gene: TRBD1
j_gene: TRBJ1-3
v_gene: TRBV6-5
CDR3nt: TGTGCCAGCAGTTACGCTCGGGACAGCCGCTCTGGAAACACCATATATTTT
CDR3aa: CASSYARDSRSGNTIYF

abundance: few
d_gene: .
j_gene: TRBJ1-4
v_gene: TRBV7-9
CDR3nt: TGTGCCAGCAGCTACCGGGGGGTCAATGAAAAACTGTTTTTT
CDR3aa: CASSYRGVNEKLFF

abundance: many
d_gene: TRBD1
j_gene: TRBJ1-2
v_gene: TRBV29-1
CDR3nt: TGCAGCGTTGAAGCTCAAGACAGGGGCTATGGCTACACCTTC
CDR3aa: CSVEAQDRGYGYTF

abundance: few
d_gene: TRBD1
j_gene: TRBJ1-2
v_gene: TRBV30
CDR3nt: TGTGCCTGGGGCCGACCACGGACAGGTGATGGCTACACCTTC
CDR3aa: CAWGRPRTGDGYTF

abundance: .
d_gene: .
j_gene: TRBJ1-1
v_gene: TRBV10-3
CDR3nt: TGTGCCATCAGCCCTACTCGGAATGCTGAAGCTTTCTTT
CDR3aa: CAISPTRNAEAFF

abundance: many
d_gene: .
j_gene: TRBJ2-5
v_gene: TRBV10-3
CDR3nt: TGTGCCATCAGTGGCGGAGTTCAAGAGACCCAGTACTTC
CDR3aa: CAISGGVQETQYF